This TCR beta chain was recorded in a study of early T cells in non-severe SARS-CoV-2 infection. Between the trimmed V and J ends, which lost 0 bases and 3 bases, there was a span of 10 bases. The CDR3 covers 15 residues. Germline V lookup: CDR1 SGHRS, CDR2 YFSETQ. TCRdb reanalysed the 5' RACE reads using MiXCR and keeps one entry per CDR3 protein. Seen here are over 30,000 distinct CDR3 sequences, approximately 4.6% observed once, and the top ten hold roughly 7.7%. V and J are TRBV5-1 and TRBJ2-4; D call uncertain. Source material: whole blood. This TCR came from an adult who was a healthcare worker with PCR-confirmed SARS-CoV-2 infection or an uninfected control (not recorded which). CDR3 DNA sequence: TGCGCCAGCAGCTTGGCCGGAGTGGACAAAAACATTCAGTACTTC. It yields the protein CASSLAGVDKNIQYF.